This T cell receptor (beta chain) was documented in a study of T cell responses to AZD1222 COVID-19 vaccine. General study points: After two AZD1222 doses, spike-specific TCR breadth and depth rose versus day 0. The donor cohort was predominantly white British with a female majority, and clonal diversity may have been underestimated. Just a handful of AZD1222 recipients tested seropositive at baseline.

The assay was immunoSEQ multiplex PCR, and TCRdb's table has in-frame clones only and misses some. This sample carries 42,000 or so clones, 88% of them seen once, and the ten largest clones take roughly 29%. Per the germline V gene, CDR1 is LNHDA and CDR2 is SQIVND (reference sequence). The V gene lost 1 base and the J gene lost 4 bases, with 6 bases spanning the gap. This CDR3 contains 13 residues. With respect to this clone: Its target is not known.

This material consisted of peripheral blood, taken 28 days after the second dose of the MenACWY control vaccine. The chain combines TRBV19 with TRBJ2-3; D gene uncertain. The TCR comes from an adult who received the MenACWY meningococcal vaccine as a control. DNA of the CDR3: TGTGCCAGTAGTATAGCCCTACCAGATACGCAGTATTTT. Its translation is CASSIALPDTQYF.